The 11 T cell receptor beta chains listed next were all sequenced from one sample in a study of response to subunit inactivated influenza vaccine. TCRdb reprocessed the RT-PCR reads via MiXCR and lists one record per CDR3 protein. The sample contains under 200,000 distinct CDR3 sequences, about 10% of which appear only once. Sequenced here: CD8+ T cells sorted from PBMCs, sampled about 23 months after vaccination. The receptors shown here come from a man aged 45-69 years who received an inactivated influenza vaccine.

This clonotype turned up a few times. The chain employs TRBV6-2 or TRBV6-3 and TRBJ2-7; 7 nucleotides match TRBD2. The length of the CDR3 is 16 residues. V dropped 0 bases and J dropped 5; count of bases not matched to a gene: 10. Germline values: CDR1 MNHEY, CDR2 SVGEGT. The CDR3 reads CASSYSITREIHEQYF. The CDR3 nucleotides read TGTGCCAGCAGTTACTCGATAACGCGGGAGATCCACGAGCAGTACTTC.

Only a few counts were recorded for this clonotype. The V call is TRBV7-2, the J call TRBJ2-1; 7 bases align to TRBD2. The ends lost 4 bases at V and 2 bases at J; junction bases unmatched: 5. The CDR3 spans 15 residues. The germline V gene encodes CDR1 SGHTA and CDR2 FQGNSA. CDR3: CASSSGLGAYNEQFF. CDR3 coding DNA: TGTGCCAGCAGCTCAGGACTAGGGGCCTACAATGAGCAGTTCTTC.

This clonotype has more than one count but fewer than ten. The CDR3 coding sequence is TGTGCCATCAGTGTAGACTGGACACCTGAAGCTTTCTTT. It yields the protein CAISVDWTPEAFF. The chain is built from TRBV10-3 and TRBJ1-1; possible D gene TRBD1, 5 bases. Trimming cost V 4 bases and J 6 bases, with 12 bases left between them. The CDR3 loop spans 13 amino acids. In germline, CDR1 is ENHRY, CDR2 SYGVKD.

This clonotype has just a few counts. The chain joins TRBV5-1 to TRBJ2-3; 11 nucleotides line up with TRBD2. CDR3 size: 16 residues. Germline trimming cut 4 bases from V and 3 bases from J; bases unmatched to any gene: 7. Germline CDR1 is SGHRS and CDR2 is YFSETQ. The CDR3 protein is CASSPRLAGSTDTQYF. CDR3 in DNA: TGCGCCAGCAGCCCAAGACTAGCGGGAAGTACAGATACGCAGTATTTT.

The chain employs TRBV4-1 and TRBJ2-3, with 8 nucleotides matching TRBD1. Germline lookup yields CDR1 MGHRA and CDR2 YSYEKL. Trimming removed 1 base from V and 5 bases from J; junction bases left unmatched: 5. The CDR3 is 15 residues long. The CDR3 nucleotides are TGCGCCAGCAGCCAAGGGGGCAGGGGGCAAGATACGCAGTATTTT. It encodes CASSQGGRGQDTQYF.

This chain links TRBV4-3 with TRBJ2-2; 8 bases are shared with TRBD2. Germline V gene sequence: CDR1 LGHNA, CDR2 YSLEER. V trimming: 1 base; J trimming: 6 bases; junction bases outside the gene matches: 4. CDR3 length: 15 amino acids. The CDR3 DNA reads as TGCGCCAGCAGCCAAGTGTTGCGGGAGGCCGGGGAGCTGTTTTTT. Translated, it gives CASSQVLREAGELFF.

This clonotype was seen more than once but under ten times. The rearrangement uses TRBV28 and TRBJ2-1, with 9 nucleotides matching TRBD2. This CDR3 has 15 residues. CDR1 MDHEN and CDR2 SYDVKM come from the germline V gene. The junction had 8 bases not matched to a gene; V was cut back by 5 bases and J by 6 bases. Here the CDR3 DNA reads TGTGCCAGCAGTAACTCTAGCGGGGAGTTCAATGAGCAGTTCTTC. Amino acid sequence: CASSNSSGEFNEQFF.

The genes are TRBV9 and TRBJ2-3; D gene ambiguous. The ends were cut back, 5 bases at V and 4 bases at J, with 14 bases in the middle. Germline V gene data show CDR1 as SGDLS and CDR2 as YYNGEE. The CDR3 totals 14 residues. The CDR3 sequence: CASRVARSADTQYF. Written as DNA, the CDR3 is TGTGCCAGCAGGGTTGCAAGGTCGGCAGATACGCAGTATTTT.

In its sample, this clonotype was seen a few times. The rearrangement joins TRBV19 to TRBJ2-1, with D possibly matching TRBD2 (6 bases). Germline V gives CDR1 LNHDA, CDR2 SQIVND (reference sequence). Trimming stripped 10 bases from V and 3 bases from J, with 13 bases between. The CDR3 is 13 amino acids. The CDR3 DNA is TGTGCCACCTCCGGGACTGGCTACAATGAGCAGTTCTTC. It encodes CATSGTGYNEQFF. Based on the CDR3 plus reference TRBV19 and TRBJ2-1, the full variable domain is DGGITQSPKYLFRKEGQNVTLSCEQNLNHDAMYWYRQDPGQGLRLIYYSQIVNDFQKGDIAEGYSVSREKKESFPLTVTSAQKNPTAFYLCATSGTGYNEQFFGPGTRLTVL.

The rearrangement uses TRBV4-1 and TRBJ2-2; possibly TRBD1 or TRBD2 for D (5 bases each). CDR3 size: 15 residues. The V end was cut by 1 base, the J end by 7 bases, with 13 bases between. Germline CDR1 MGHRA, CDR2 YSYEKL. CDR3 nucleotides: TGCGCCAGCAGCCAAGGAAGAGGGGCAGGCGGGGAGCTGTTTTTT. Translating it yields CASSQGRGAGGELFF.

This clonotype has ten or more counts. The genes are TRBV7-2 and TRBJ2-7, with 7 positions matching TRBD1. The ends lost 1 base at V and 3 bases at J; junction bases unmatched: 3. This CDR3 has 14 amino acids. The germline gives CDR1 SGHTA, CDR2 FQGNSA. In nucleotides, the CDR3 is TGTGCCAGCAGCTTAGAGTCAGGGGGCTACGAGCAGTACTTC. It codes for CASSLESGGYEQYF.